These 3 T cell receptor beta chains were all obtained from the same sample, sequenced in a study of blood T cell repertoires in COVID-19. Sequencing was performed with immunoSEQ multiplex PCR; in TCRdb, only in-frame clones are kept and a portion is missing. Here the sample spans roughly 150,000 clones, around three quarters being singletons. The sequencing input was PBMCs or T cells enriched from blood (not recorded which). The receptors come from a woman in her 70s in a cohort exposed to, infected with or recovered from COVID-19 (not recorded which).

The chain combines TRBV12-3 or TRBV12-4 with TRBJ1-2, with 12 bases matching TRBD1. After removal of 8 bases from V and 8 bases from J, the junction contained 6 bases not matched to a gene. The CDR3 length is 13 residues. The CDR3 DNA follows: TGTGCCAGCGGCCGGGACAGGGGGCCCGGCTACACCTTC. Translated: CASGRDRGPGYTF.

The chain has TRBV7-2 and TRBJ2-2, with D tentatively TRBD2 (5 bases). V was trimmed by 1 base and J by 6 bases, leaving 15 bases between them. Germline assignment: CDR1 SGHTA and CDR2 FQGNSA. The CDR3 runs to 16 residues. The CDR3 is CASSLGSGVGPGELFF. The DNA for the CDR3 is TGTGCCAGCAGCTTAGGGTCCGGGGTAGGGCCCGGGGAGCTGTTTTTT.

The chain combines TRBV11-2 with TRBJ2-1; 11 positions match TRBD2. Germline values: CDR1 SGHAT, CDR2 FQNNGV. Trimming removed 2 bases from V and 0 bases from J; junction bases left unmatched: 6. The CDR3 is 18 amino acids. The CDR3 region has the DNA TGTGCCAGCAGCTTATTAGCGGGAGGGCAGAGCTCCTACAATGAGCAGTTCTTC. It is translated as CASSLLAGGQSSYNEQFF. The full variable domain, in which reference TRBV11-2 and TRBJ2-1 provide the parts outside the CDR3, is EAGVAQSPRYKIIEKRQSVAFWCNPISGHATLYWYQQILGQGPKLLIQFQNNGVVDDSQLPKDRFSAERLKGVDSTLKIQPAKLEDSAVYLCASSLLAGGQSSYNEQFFGPGTRLTVL.